This T cell receptor beta chain was recovered during a study of monozygotic twins with inflammatory bowel disease. Overall study results and limits: IBD patients shared fewer clonotypes with others than healthy twins, especially with disease activity. In these data, no single strong IBD-associated signal or clonotype received support.

Germline V lookup: CDR1 SGHTA, CDR2 FQGNSA. There are 14 residues in the CDR3. TCR libraries each used about 4,000 ng of total RNA. From its re-call of the 5' RACE reads, TCRdb lists each CDR3 protein once, without DNA. The sample's table shows around 370,000 distinct CDR3 sequences. Turning to this clonotype: Antigen: not known.

The source is a human donor with ulcerative colitis or Crohn's disease, or a healthy co-twin of an affected twin (not recorded which). This chain connects TRBV7-2 to TRBJ2-1; TCRdb reports TRBD2, a call that lacks DNA to check it against. Sequenced sample: blood. CDR3 residues: CASSLMASGAEQFF.